This T cell receptor (beta chain) comes out of a study of shared clonotypes between healthy human individuals. General study results and limits: Clonotype sharing across donors was expected to vary with sequencing depth.

The germline V gene has CDR1 MNHEY and CDR2 SVGAGI. The CDR3 has 12 amino acids. V lost 6 bases and J 9 bases, leaving 12 bases between the germline ends. With regard to this clone: Its antigen is not identified.

The assay was immunoSEQ multiplex PCR, and TCRdb's table has in-frame clones only and misses some. The sample comprises some 1.5 million clones, around 97% of which are singletons, and approximately 1.2% rests with the top ten. CD4+ cells were split into CD45RA+ naive and CD45RA-negative memory subsets. The sequencing input was naive CD4+ T cells sorted from blood. Documented subset: CD45RA+ positively selected. V and J are TRBV6-5 and TRBJ1-5; D call uncertain. The receptor's source is a man in his thirties or forties in good health. CDR3 loop: CASSLRGGPQHF. Here the CDR3 DNA reads TGTGCCAGCAGCCTCCGGGGAGGGCCCCAGCATTTT.